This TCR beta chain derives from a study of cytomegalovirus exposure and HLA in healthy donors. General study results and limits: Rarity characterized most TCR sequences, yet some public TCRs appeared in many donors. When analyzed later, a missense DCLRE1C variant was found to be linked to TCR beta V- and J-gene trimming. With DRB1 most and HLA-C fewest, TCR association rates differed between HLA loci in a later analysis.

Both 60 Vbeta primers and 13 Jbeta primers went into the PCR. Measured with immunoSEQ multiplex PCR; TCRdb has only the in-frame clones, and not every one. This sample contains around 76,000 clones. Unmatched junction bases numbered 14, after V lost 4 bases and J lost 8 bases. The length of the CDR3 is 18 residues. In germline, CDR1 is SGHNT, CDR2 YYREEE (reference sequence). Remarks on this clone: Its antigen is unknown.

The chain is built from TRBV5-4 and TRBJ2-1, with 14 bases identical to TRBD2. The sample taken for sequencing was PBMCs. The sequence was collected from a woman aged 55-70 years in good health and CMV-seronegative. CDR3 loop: CASSTSISGTSGSYEQFF. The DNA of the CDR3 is TGTGCCAGCAGCACGTCGATCTCTGGGACTAGCGGGAGTTATGAGCAGTTCTTC.